This entry lists 21 T cell receptor beta chains sequenced from one sample in a study of T-cell reconstitution after alpha-beta-depleted transplantation in children. TCRbeta library construction was performed incorporating unique molecular identifiers. TCRdb redid the calling of the PCR reads with MiXCR, one entry per CDR3 protein. The sample lists 110,000 or so distinct CDR3 sequences; about 6% were seen once. The sample consisted of PBMCs, mostly from graft donor cells, taken 360 days after TCRalphabeta/CD19-depleted stem cell transplant. All receptors derive from a male patient between 2 and 9 years old who had a stem cell transplant for acute lymphoblastic leukemia, so the T cells may come from the graft donor.

This clonotype occurred a few times. The rearrangement joins TRBV11-2 to TRBJ2-5, with D perhaps matching TRBD1 (5 bases). The CDR3 sequence is 17 residues long. The V gene's germline CDR1 is SGHAT and CDR2 FQNNGV. V gave up 0 bases and J gave up 4 bases, with 18 bases separating them. The CDR3 here is CASSLDPGGRVLETQYF. The CDR3 region has the DNA TGTGCCAGCAGCTTAGATCCCGGCGGCAGGGTATTAGAGACCCAGTACTTC.

This chain links TRBV3-1 with TRBJ2-7, with 8 bases aligning to TRBD2. The junction had 6 bases not matched to a gene; V was cut back by 6 bases and J by 2 bases. The CDR3 contains 14 residues. Germline CDR1 reads LGHDT; CDR2 reads YNNKEL (reference sequence). CDR3 bases: TGTGCCAGCAGGCGGACTAGCCGCGCCTACGAGCAGTACTTC. This sequence encodes CASRRTSRAYEQYF.

This clonotype was counted ten times or more. The chain combines TRBV29-1 with TRBJ2-7, with a weak D call TRBD2 (6 bases). Trimming cost V 5 bases and J 3 bases, with 17 bases left between them. This CDR3 contains 14 residues. Germline V gene lookup returns CDR1 SQVTM and CDR2 ANQGSEA. CDR3 sequence: CSVLTHSRGYEQYF. The CDR3 DNA follows: TGCAGCGTTCTGACCCATTCGCGGGGCTACGAGCAGTACTTC.

This clonotype was observed many times. This sequence joins TRBV20-1 and TRBJ2-5, with 7 bases aligning to TRBD2. The germline V gene encodes CDR1 DFQATT and CDR2 SNEGSKA (reference sequence). V lost 5 bases to trimming and J lost 8 bases; unmatched junction nucleotides: 8. The CDR3 consists of 12 residues. CDR3 sequence: CSAPSGRETQYF. The CDR3, as DNA: TGCAGTGCTCCTAGCGGCCGGGAAACCCAGTACTTC.

This clonotype was seen repeatedly, ten times or more. The rearrangement links TRBV6-1 to TRBJ1-2, with D tentatively TRBD1 (6 bases). Trimming took 6 bases from V and 3 from J, leaving 20 bases between them. This CDR3 has 16 residues. Germline lookup yields CDR1 MNHNS and CDR2 SASEGT. CDR3 loop: CASRPRSWTEDYGYTF. The DNA of the CDR3 is TGTGCCAGCAGGCCACGGAGTTGGACAGAGGACTATGGCTACACCTTC.

This clonotype has only a few counts. The V and J genes are TRBV7-2 and TRBJ1-2, with 10 bases lining up with TRBD1. Germline assignment: CDR1 SGHTA and CDR2 FQGNSA. With V trimmed by 3 bases and J by 2 bases, 3 bases remained unmatched. This CDR3 has 15 residues. The CDR3 here is CASSFLTGGNYGYTF. CDR3 nucleotides: TGTGCCAGCAGCTTCCTGACAGGGGGCAACTATGGCTACACCTTC.

This clonotype was detected ten times or more. V and J are TRBV27 and TRBJ1-1; no firm D call. CDR1 is MNHEY, CDR2 SMNVEV, per germline (reference sequence). This CDR3 comprises 15 residues. The germline V and J ends were trimmed by 4 bases and 11 bases, with 23 bases remaining between them. CDR3 DNA sequence: TGTGCCAGCAGTTCGCTAACTGGCAGGTGGGTTCCGGCTTTCTTT. Translated, it gives CASSSLTGRWVPAFF.

This clonotype has ten or more counts. The V gene is TRBV21-1, the J gene TRBJ2-3; TRBD1 reflects the table's D call only, with no check against the DNA. TRBV21-1 is listed as a pseudogene. This CDR3 is 12 amino acids long. CDR3 region: CASRGGTNTQYF. The DNA of the CDR3 is TGTGCCAGCCGGGGGGGCACAAATACGCAGTATTTT.

This clonotype was seen at least ten times. The gene calls are TRBV12-3 or TRBV12-4 and TRBJ1-5; D gene ambiguous. The ends were cut back, 2 bases at V and 7 bases at J, with 15 bases in the middle. The CDR3 contains 15 residues. CDR3 nucleotide sequence: TGTGCCAGCAGTTTAAGGGAAGTGGGTCGACAGCCCCAGCATTTT. It specifies CASSLREVGRQPQHF.

Many counts were recorded for this clonotype. V gene TRBV29-1 combines with J gene TRBJ2-5; no firm D call. Germline values: CDR1 SQVTM, CDR2 ANQGSEA. This CDR3 spans 15 amino acids. V was pared by 0 bases and J by 0 bases, with 11 bases between. In DNA, the CDR3 is TGCAGCGTTGAAGACCGGGTCAAGCACCAAGAGACCCAGTACTTC. As protein: CSVEDRVKHQETQYF.

This clonotype came up many times. This sequence joins TRBV15 and TRBJ2-5, with D possibly being TRBD1 or TRBD2 (6 bases each). V lost 0 bases and J 7 bases, leaving 15 bases between the germline ends. Germline V CDR1 and CDR2: LNHNV, YYDKDF (reference sequence). CDR3 length: 15 amino acids. CDR3 amino acids: CATSRDRGTSRTQYF. CDR3 nucleotide sequence: TGTGCCACCAGCAGAGATCGGGGGACATCAAGGACCCAGTACTTC.

The chain is built from TRBV27 and TRBJ1-1; 7 nucleotides agree with TRBD1. Losses at the gene ends were 10 bases for V and 10 bases for J; bases not matched to a gene: 9. Germline CDR1 reads MNHEY; CDR2 reads SMNVEV (reference sequence). CDR3 length: 11 residues. DNA of the CDR3: TGTGCCACGCAAGGGGGCGGCGGAGCTTTCTTT. It is translated as CATQGGGGAFF.

This clonotype was seen a few times. Mismatch with germline at one junction end may stem from a read error. The V call is TRBV7-2, the J call TRBJ2-7; unclear D gene. This CDR3 spans 14 amino acids. Germline-derived CDR1 and CDR2 are SGHTA and FQGNSA. CDR3 region: CTSSLENGLNEQYF. The DNA for the CDR3 is TGCACCAGCAGCTTGGAAAACGGCCTAAACGAGCAGTACTTC.

This chain uses TRBV6-1 with TRBJ2-7, with TRBD2 identical over 7 bases. The CDR3 sequence is 13 residues long. Germline V lookup: CDR1 MNHNS, CDR2 SASEGT. Trimming removed 7 bases from V and 4 bases from J; junction bases left unmatched: 7. The CDR3 sequence: CASTPGGVYEQYF. The CDR3 nucleotides read TGTGCCAGCACTCCGGGGGGTGTTTACGAGCAGTACTTC.

This clonotype appeared a few times. The genes are TRBV6-1 and TRBJ2-2, with D possibly being TRBD1 or TRBD2 (5 bases each). Trimming cost V 5 bases and J 7 bases, with 17 bases left between them. This CDR3 has 15 amino acids. The germline V gene has CDR1 MNHNS and CDR2 SASEGT. This CDR3 reads CASSPPGRKFGELFF. The CDR3 region has the DNA TGTGCCAGCAGTCCTCCGGGACGAAAGTTCGGGGAGCTGTTTTTT.

At least ten counts were recorded for this clonotype. The rearrangement uses TRBV12-3 or TRBV12-4 and TRBJ2-7; D may be TRBD1 (6 bases). V was shortened by 5 bases and J by 4 bases, with 18 bases between the two germline ends. The CDR3 is made up of 15 amino acids. The CDR3 loop reads CASSPRTGKLYEQYF. The CDR3 DNA is TGTGCCAGCAGTCCCCGTACAGGGAAGCTTTACGAGCAGTACTTC.

There are many counts of this clonotype. The chain recombines TRBV28 with TRBJ1-4, with D perhaps matching TRBD1 (5 bases). From germline, CDR1 is MDHEN and CDR2 SYDVKM. The length of the CDR3 is 17 residues. V was trimmed by 2 bases and J by 3 bases, leaving 16 bases between them. The CDR3 is CASSLEGWIGPNEKLFF. CDR3 coding DNA: TGTGCCAGCAGTTTAGAGGGGTGGATTGGTCCTAATGAAAAACTGTTTTTT.

This clonotype was found a few times. J is TRBJ1-6 and V is TRBV4-3; no clear D. This CDR3 spans 15 amino acids. Trimming took 3 bases from V and 7 from J, leaving 13 bases between them. CDR1 LGHNA and CDR2 YSLEER come from the germline V gene. The DNA for the CDR3 is TGCGCCAGCAGCCAGGCCTTTAGGCCAAATTCACCCCTCCACTTT. This translates into CASSQAFRPNSPLHF.

There are many counts of this clonotype. The V gene is TRBV24-1, the J gene TRBJ2-3; D is unresolved. CDR1 and CDR2 from the germline V gene are KGHDR and SFDVKD. The CDR3 extends over 16 amino acids. V was cut by 1 base and J by 3 bases, with 13 bases left in between. CDR3 DNA: TGTGCCACCAGTGATTTAGGGTTCCAGCCTACAGATACGCAGTATTTT. Translating gives CATSDLGFQPTDTQYF.

The V call is TRBV7-9, the J call TRBJ2-2; the D gene is possibly TRBD1 (5 bases). The germline V gene encodes CDR1 SEHNR and CDR2 FQNEAQ (reference sequence). Trimming stripped 8 bases from V and 4 bases from J, with 17 bases between. The CDR3 is made up of 15 amino acids. Here the CDR3 DNA reads TGTGCCAGCGACTCTTTAAGGGGTAGCACCGGGGAGCTGTTTTTT. This codes for CASDSLRGSTGELFF.

This sequence joins TRBV4-1 and TRBJ2-3; 8 bases are a match to TRBD1. Unmatched junction bases numbered 15, after V lost 4 bases and J lost 6 bases. Germline loops: CDR1 MGHRA, CDR2 YSYEKL. The CDR3 is 17 amino acids. DNA of the CDR3: TGCGCCAGCAGCCTTGGTGGGGGTCAGGGGGCCACGGATACGCAGTATTTT. Translation gives CASSLGGGQGATDTQYF.